The clone carrying this T cell receptor (beta chain) appeared a single time. What it binds is unknown. This record belongs to a study of cytomegalovirus exposure and HLA in healthy donors. The overall study: Earlier results showed approximately 120 million unique TCR beta sequences derived from roughly 190 million T cells. Study observations and caveats: In a later analysis, TCR beta V- and J-gene trimming was associated with a missense DCLRE1C variant. Donor immune exposure was known only as CMV serostatus. Earlier analysis yielded a pattern in which most TCR beta V segments were productive about 87% or about 30% of the time.

Primers included in the PCR were 60 Vbeta and 13 Jbeta primers. Some clones are missing from TCRdb's copy, which holds only in-frame ones; the method was immunoSEQ multiplex PCR. The repertoire has about 35,000 clones, 84% of them found once; the top ten carry 3.6%. The J segment lost 5 bases and the V segment lost 5 bases, leaving 17 bases of the junction unmatched. CDR1 is LNHDA and CDR2 is SQIVND in the germline V gene (reference sequence). The CDR3 extends over 18 amino acids. The TCR sequence derives from a young woman in good health and CMV-seronegative. The sequencing sample was made of PBMCs. The chain joins TRBV19 to TRBJ2-2; 7 bases line up with TRBD2. As DNA, the CDR3 is TGTGCCAGTAGTCTCCGGGGGGAGGGAGGGCCTGGAACCGGGGAGCTGTTTTTT. Its protein is CASSLRGEGGPGTGELFF.